This TCR beta chain came from a study of blood T cell repertoires in COVID-19. As for the study in general: Sources were T cells, B-cell-depleted T cells, or PBMCs; the material itself was cDNA or gDNA.

In the original analysis: From reference gene primer amplification, estimates of nucleated cell counts were derived. Only in-frame clones appear in the TCRdb table, and some are missing; sequencing was by immunoSEQ multiplex PCR. The V and J calls and the clone size are those of that table, but D and trimming were determined from the DNA. In the table there are more than 55,000 clones, nearly 95% of which are singletons. There are 11 residues in the CDR3. The ends lost 7 bases at V and 5 bases at J; junction bases unmatched: 4. The germline gives CDR1 DFQATT, CDR2 SNEGSKA (reference sequence). The genes are TRBV20-1 and TRBJ2-7; 8 nucleotides align to TRBD1. This receptor was taken from a man between 50 and 59 years old with active COVID-19. Source material: peripheral blood. The CDR3 loop is CSGQGANEQYF. The CDR3 DNA follows: TGCAGTGGCCAGGGGGCCAACGAGCAGTACTTC.